The clone carrying this T cell receptor beta chain was seen only a few times. The library targeted TCRbeta and was prepared with unique molecular identifiers. One entry per CDR3 protein results from TCRdb running MiXCR on the PCR reads. The sample yields approximately 93,000 distinct CDR3 sequences, 8% to 9% seen once. The data belong to a study of T-cell reconstitution after alpha-beta-depleted transplantation in children. This TCR derives from a human donor who donated a stem cell graft to a child with congenital amegakaryocytic thrombocytopenia. This specimen consisted of PBMCs from the stem cell graft donor, obtained from the stem cell graft.

CDR3 amino acids: CATSRDRSVSSYEQYF. The DNA of the CDR3 is TGTGCCACCAGCAGAGATAGAAGCGTGAGCTCCTACGAGCAGTACTTC. V gene TRBV15 combines with J gene TRBJ2-7, with D uncertain. Between the trimmed V and J ends, which lost 0 bases and 0 bases, there was a span of 12 bases. The CDR3 consists of 16 residues. Looked up from germline, CDR1 is LNHNV and CDR2 is YYDKDF (reference sequence).